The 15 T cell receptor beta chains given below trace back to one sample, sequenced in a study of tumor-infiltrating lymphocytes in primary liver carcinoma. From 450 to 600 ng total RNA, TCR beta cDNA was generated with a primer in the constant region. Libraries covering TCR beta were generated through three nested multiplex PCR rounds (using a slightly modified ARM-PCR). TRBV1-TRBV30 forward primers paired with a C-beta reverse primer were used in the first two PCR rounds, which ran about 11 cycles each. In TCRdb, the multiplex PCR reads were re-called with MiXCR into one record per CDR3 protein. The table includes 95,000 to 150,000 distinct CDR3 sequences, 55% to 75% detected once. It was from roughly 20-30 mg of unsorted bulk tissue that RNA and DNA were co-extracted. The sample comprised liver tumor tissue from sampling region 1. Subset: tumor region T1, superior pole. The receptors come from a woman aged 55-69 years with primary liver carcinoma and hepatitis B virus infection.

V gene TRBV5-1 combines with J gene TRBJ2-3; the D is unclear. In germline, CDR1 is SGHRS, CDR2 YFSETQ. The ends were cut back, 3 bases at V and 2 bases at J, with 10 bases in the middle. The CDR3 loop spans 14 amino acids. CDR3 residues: CASSSGVVTDTQYF. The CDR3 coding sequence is TGCGCCAGCAGCTCTGGGGTCGTCACAGATACGCAGTATTTT.

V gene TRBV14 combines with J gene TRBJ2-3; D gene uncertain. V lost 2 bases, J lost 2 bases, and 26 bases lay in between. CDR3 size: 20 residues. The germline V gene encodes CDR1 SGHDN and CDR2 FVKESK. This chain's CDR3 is CASSQPSVSRAARFTDTQYF. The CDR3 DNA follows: TGTGCCAGCAGCCAACCGTCGGTTAGCCGGGCGGCACGCTTCACAGATACGCAGTATTTT.

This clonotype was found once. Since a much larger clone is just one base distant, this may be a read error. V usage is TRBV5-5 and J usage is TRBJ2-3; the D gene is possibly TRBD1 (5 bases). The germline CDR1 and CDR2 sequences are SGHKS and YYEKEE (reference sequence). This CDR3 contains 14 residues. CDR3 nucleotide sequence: TGTGCCAGCAGCTACCTAGGGGCCACAGATATGCAGTATTTT. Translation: CASSYLGATDMQYF.

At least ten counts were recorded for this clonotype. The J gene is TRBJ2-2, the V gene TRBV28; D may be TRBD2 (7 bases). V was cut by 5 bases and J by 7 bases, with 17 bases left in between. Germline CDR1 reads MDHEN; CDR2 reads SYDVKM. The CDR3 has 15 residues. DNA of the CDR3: TGTGCCAGCAGTGGGGGGGCTGGTCTCGTCGGGGAGCTGTTTTTT. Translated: CASSGGAGLVGELFF.

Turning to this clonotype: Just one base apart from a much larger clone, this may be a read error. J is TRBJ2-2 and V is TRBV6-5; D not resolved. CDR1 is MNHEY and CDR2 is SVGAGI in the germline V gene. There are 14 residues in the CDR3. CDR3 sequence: CASRPVSNSGELFF. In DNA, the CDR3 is TGTGCCAGCAGACCAGTATCGAACAGCGGGGAGCTGTTTTTT.

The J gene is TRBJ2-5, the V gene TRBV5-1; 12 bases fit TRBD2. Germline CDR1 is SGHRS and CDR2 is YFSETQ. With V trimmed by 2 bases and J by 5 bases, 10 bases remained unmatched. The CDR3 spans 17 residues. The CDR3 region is CASSFGLAGGISETQYF. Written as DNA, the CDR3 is TGCGCCAGCAGCTTTGGGCTAGCGGGAGGGATCTCGGAGACCCAGTACTTC.

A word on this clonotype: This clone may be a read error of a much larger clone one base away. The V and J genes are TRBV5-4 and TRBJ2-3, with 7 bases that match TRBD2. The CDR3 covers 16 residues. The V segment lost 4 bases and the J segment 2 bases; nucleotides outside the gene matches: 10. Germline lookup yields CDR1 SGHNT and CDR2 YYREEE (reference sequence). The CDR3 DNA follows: TGTGCCAGCAGCGCACCTAGCGGAGGCTACACAGATACGCAGTATTTT. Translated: CASSAPSGGYTDTQYF.

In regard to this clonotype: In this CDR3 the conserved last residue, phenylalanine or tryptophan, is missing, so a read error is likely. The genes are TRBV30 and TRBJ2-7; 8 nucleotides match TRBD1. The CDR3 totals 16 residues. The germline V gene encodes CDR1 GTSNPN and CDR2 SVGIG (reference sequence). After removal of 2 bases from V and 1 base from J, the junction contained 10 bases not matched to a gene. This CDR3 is CAWSSTRRGPSYEQYI. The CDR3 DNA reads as TGTGCCTGGAGTTCCACCCGCAGGGGGCCATCCTACGAGCAGTACATC.

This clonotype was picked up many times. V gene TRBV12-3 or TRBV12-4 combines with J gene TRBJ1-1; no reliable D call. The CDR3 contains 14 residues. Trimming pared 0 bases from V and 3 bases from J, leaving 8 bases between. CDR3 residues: CASSLAGGYTEAFF. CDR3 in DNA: TGTGCCAGCAGTTTAGCGGGTGGGTACACTGAAGCTTTCTTT.

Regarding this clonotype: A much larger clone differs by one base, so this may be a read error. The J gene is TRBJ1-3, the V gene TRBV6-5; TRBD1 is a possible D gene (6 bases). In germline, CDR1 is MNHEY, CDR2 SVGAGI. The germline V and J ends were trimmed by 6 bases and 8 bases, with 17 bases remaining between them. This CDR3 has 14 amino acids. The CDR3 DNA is TGTGCCAGCAGGCGAAGGAACAGGGTTGACACCATATATTTT. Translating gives CASRRRNRVDTIYF.

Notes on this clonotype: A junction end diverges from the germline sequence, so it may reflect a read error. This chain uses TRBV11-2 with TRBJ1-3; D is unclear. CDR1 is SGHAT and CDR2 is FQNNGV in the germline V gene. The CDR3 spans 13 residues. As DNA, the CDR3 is TGTGCCAGCAGCTTTCCAGTGGGAAATACCATATATTTT. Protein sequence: CASSFPVGNTIYF. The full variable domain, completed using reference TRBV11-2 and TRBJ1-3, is EAGVAQSPRYKIIEKRQSVAFWCNPISGHATLYWYQQILGQGPKLLIQFQNNGVVDDSQLPKDRFSAERLKGVDSTLKIQPAKLEDSAVYLCASSFPVGNTIYFGEGSWLTVV.

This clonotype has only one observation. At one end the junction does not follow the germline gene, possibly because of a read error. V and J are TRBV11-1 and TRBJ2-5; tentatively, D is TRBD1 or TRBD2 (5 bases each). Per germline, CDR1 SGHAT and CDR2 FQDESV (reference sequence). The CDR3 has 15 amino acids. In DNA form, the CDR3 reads TGTGCCAGCAGCTCCCAGACTCGGGGCCAAGAGACCCATTACTTC. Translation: CASSSQTRGQETHYF.

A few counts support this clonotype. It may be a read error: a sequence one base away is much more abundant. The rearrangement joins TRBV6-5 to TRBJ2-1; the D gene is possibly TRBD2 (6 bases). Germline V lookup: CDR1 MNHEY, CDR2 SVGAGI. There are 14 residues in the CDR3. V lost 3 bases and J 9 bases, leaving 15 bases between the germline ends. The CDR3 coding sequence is TGTGCCAGCAGTTATTTTGGAGGGGAGAGTGAGCAGTTCTTC. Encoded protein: CASSYFGGESEQFF.

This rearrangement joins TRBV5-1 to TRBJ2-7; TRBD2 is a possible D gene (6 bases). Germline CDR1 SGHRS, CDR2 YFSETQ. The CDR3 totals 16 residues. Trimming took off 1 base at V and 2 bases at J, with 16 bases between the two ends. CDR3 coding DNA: TGCGCCAGCAGCTTGTTGCCCGTAGCGGCAACCTACGAGCAGTACTTC. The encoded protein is CASSLLPVAATYEQYF.

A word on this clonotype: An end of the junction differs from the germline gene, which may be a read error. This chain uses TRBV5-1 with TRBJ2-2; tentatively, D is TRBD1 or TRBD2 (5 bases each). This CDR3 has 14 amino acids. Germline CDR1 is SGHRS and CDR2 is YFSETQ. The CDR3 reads CASNPGPDTGELLF. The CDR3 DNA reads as TGCGCCAGCAACCCGGGCCCGGACACCGGGGAGCTGTTATTT.